One sample yielded the 20 T cell receptor beta chains listed below, sequenced in a study of control samples from healthy donors and cancer patients. Assay: immunoSEQ multiplex PCR; the TCRdb copy retains only in-frame clones and omits some. The sample holds some 140,000 clones, about nine tenths seen once. Source material: blood. Receptor source: a young woman in good health.

The chain combines TRBV10-3 with TRBJ1-6; no firm D call. V was shortened by 0 bases and J by 3 bases, with 9 bases between the two germline ends. CDR1 and CDR2 (germline): ENHRY, SYGVKD. The CDR3 contains 16 residues. CDR3 DNA sequence: TGTGCCATCAGTGAGTCGGCAGGCCTCTATAATTCACCCCTCCACTTT. This sequence encodes CAISESAGLYNSPLHF.

The gene calls are TRBV10-3 and TRBJ2-5, with D uncertain. This CDR3 spans 15 amino acids. CDR1 ENHRY and CDR2 SYGVKD come from the germline V gene. V lost 4 bases, J lost 2 bases, and 14 bases lay in between. The CDR3 coding sequence is TGTGCCATCAGTGGTGGGCAGGTCGAACAAGAGACCCAGTACTTC. Translated: CAISGGQVEQETQYF.

This chain joins TRBV10-3 and TRBJ1-2; possible D gene TRBD1, 5 bases. Germline V gene data show CDR1 as ENHRY and CDR2 as SYGVKD. The CDR3 contains 13 residues. Deletions cut 2 bases from V and 1 base from J, with 5 bases between. DNA for the CDR3: TGTGCCATCAGTGAGGGACATAACTATGGCTACACCTTC. It translates to CAISEGHNYGYTF.

The chain is built from TRBV28 and TRBJ2-7, with D unclear. CDR1 and CDR2 (germline): MDHEN, SYDVKM. Trimming pared 4 bases from V and 2 bases from J, leaving 12 bases between. The length of the CDR3 is 14 residues. CDR3 DNA sequence: TGTGCCAGCAGTTCCGTCGGCCTCGCCTACGAGCAGTACTTC. Amino acid sequence: CASSSVGLAYEQYF.

The chain recombines TRBV5-1 with TRBJ2-3; weak D call: TRBD2 (5 bases). Per germline, CDR1 SGHRS and CDR2 YFSETQ. The V and J ends lost 0 bases and 0 bases respectively, with 8 bases between them. The CDR3 consists of 15 residues. The CDR3 here is CASSLVSASTDTQYF. CDR3 nucleotides: TGCGCCAGCAGCTTGGTTAGCGCAAGCACAGATACGCAGTATTTT.

The chain uses TRBV6-5 and TRBJ2-7; D remains ambiguous. The CDR3 loop spans 13 amino acids. Germline V CDR1 and CDR2: MNHEY, SVGAGI. The ends were cut back, 7 bases at V and 1 base at J, with 11 bases in the middle. CDR3 nucleotide sequence: TGTGCCAGCAAGGCACAAAATTCCTACGAGCAGTACTTC. The encoded protein is CASKAQNSYEQYF.

V usage is TRBV2 and J usage is TRBJ2-7; D gene unclear. CDR1 SNHLY and CDR2 FYNNEI come from the germline V gene. This CDR3 has 15 residues. The germline V and J ends were trimmed by 6 bases and 0 bases, with 15 bases remaining between them. Here the CDR3 DNA reads TGTGCCAGCAGGAGTTTAGATAGAACCTCCTACGAGCAGTACTTC. Its translation: CASRSLDRTSYEQYF.

V is TRBV19 and J is TRBJ1-2; D is undetermined. CDR3 length: 14 amino acids. Germline values: CDR1 LNHDA, CDR2 SQIVND (reference sequence). Trimming shortened V by 0 bases and J by 4 bases, and 9 bases separated the two germline ends. CDR3 nucleotide sequence: TGTGCCAGTAGTATAGAGCACACAATCTATGGCTACACCTTC. This codes for CASSIEHTIYGYTF. The full variable domain, with the rest looked up from reference TRBV19 and TRBJ1-2, is DGGITQSPKYLFRKEGQNVTLSCEQNLNHDAMYWYRQDPGQGLRLIYYSQIVNDFQKGDIAEGYSVSREKKESFPLTVTSAQKNPTAFYLCASSIEHTIYGYTFGSGTRLTVV.

This clone was observed once. The gene calls are TRBV10-3 and TRBJ1-3; the D gene is possibly TRBD1 (5 bases). CDR3 size: 16 residues. The V gene lost 3 bases and the J gene lost 4 bases, with 16 bases spanning the gap. Germline CDR1 ENHRY, CDR2 SYGVKD. The CDR3 DNA sequence: TGTGCCATCAGTGAATTTGGGGCAGGCGAGGGAAACACCATATATTTT. This codes for CAISEFGAGEGNTIYF.

The chain links TRBV5-4 to TRBJ1-1; D unresolved. Germline-derived CDR1 and CDR2 are SGHNT and YYREEE (reference sequence). V dropped 0 bases and J dropped 8 bases, with 11 bases sitting between them. The CDR3 consists of 13 residues. The CDR3 DNA is TGTGCCAGCAGCTTGGCGGCCCAGAGAGAAGCTTTCTTT. This encodes CASSLAAQREAFF.

The chain is built from TRBV10-3 and TRBJ1-1; D not certain. There are 11 residues in the CDR3. Between the trimmed V and J ends, which lost 3 bases and 7 bases, there was a span of 6 bases. CDR1 is ENHRY and CDR2 is SYGVKD in the germline V gene. The CDR3 loop reads CAISDLREAFF. The CDR3, as DNA: TGTGCCATCAGTGATTTGCGTGAAGCTTTCTTT.

The chain uses TRBV27 and TRBJ2-7, with 7 bases that match TRBD1. CDR1 is MNHEY and CDR2 is SMNVEV in the germline V gene (reference sequence). The ends lost 6 bases at V and 4 bases at J; junction bases unmatched: 6. The CDR3 totals 13 residues. The CDR3 sequence is CASRRDSTYEQYF. In nucleotides, the CDR3 is TGTGCCAGCAGAAGGGACAGTACTTACGAGCAGTACTTC.

This clone was seen a single time. V gene TRBV2 combines with J gene TRBJ1-1; tentative D call: TRBD1 (6 bases). The CDR3 is 14 residues long. Germline loops: CDR1 SNHLY, CDR2 FYNNEI. Trimming took off 5 bases at V and 4 bases at J, with 14 bases between the two ends. The CDR3 coding sequence is TGTGCCAGCAGTCCACAGGGATCGGTCACTGAAGCTTTCTTT. The encoded protein is CASSPQGSVTEAFF.

In this sample, this clone turned up a few times. The J gene is TRBJ1-1, the V gene TRBV28; 9 positions match TRBD1. The germline CDR1 and CDR2 sequences are MDHEN and SYDVKM. V gave up 6 bases and J gave up 0 bases; unmatched junction bases: 5. CDR3 length: 15 residues. CDR3 protein: CASRRQGGLNTEAFF. CDR3 bases: TGTGCCAGCAGACGACAGGGGGGACTGAACACTGAAGCTTTCTTT. Using reference TRBV28 and TRBJ1-1 for the parts outside the CDR3, the full variable domain is DVKVTQSSRYLVKRTGEKVFLECVQDMDHENMFWYRQDPGLGLRLIYFSYDVKMKEKGDIPEGYSVSREKKERFSLILESASTNQTSMYLCASRRQGGLNTEAFFGQGTRLTVV.

CDR3 coding DNA: TGTGCCAGCAGTGAATCTAGCGGGGTCGGGTACGAGCAGTACTTC. This codes for CASSESSGVGYEQYF. This chain connects TRBV6-1 to TRBJ2-7, with TRBD2 matching over 9 bases. In germline, CDR1 is MNHNS, CDR2 SASEGT. This CDR3 contains 15 residues. J gave up 4 bases and V 2 bases, and 6 bases lay outside the gene matches.

This rearrangement joins TRBV3-1 (or the pseudogene TRBV3-2) to TRBJ1-6; 8 nucleotides match TRBD1. The CDR3 extends over 18 amino acids. Germline loops: CDR1 LGHDT, CDR2 YNNKEL (reference sequence). With V trimmed by 4 bases and J by 0 bases, 8 bases remained unmatched. The CDR3 DNA reads as TGTGCCAGCAGCCTGACCCGGGACAGGAGCTCCTATAATTCACCCCTCCACTTT. Translation: CASSLTRDRSSYNSPLHF.

The chain links TRBV28 to TRBJ1-1, with a possible D match to TRBD1 (6 bases). V lost 2 bases, J lost 4 bases, and 11 bases lay in between. The CDR3 loop spans 14 amino acids. The germline CDR1 and CDR2 sequences are MDHEN and SYDVKM. For the CDR3, the DNA is TGTGCCAGCAGTTTAAGGGGGGCTGGCACTGAAGCTTTCTTT. This encodes CASSLRGAGTEAFF.

The chain recombines TRBV6-1 with TRBJ2-4; D unresolved. Germline V gene sequence: CDR1 MNHNS, CDR2 SASEGT. V lost 2 bases and J lost 1, with 6 bases in between. The CDR3 extends over 14 amino acids. The CDR3 sequence is CASSEMEAKNIQYF. CDR3 nucleotide sequence: TGTGCCAGCAGTGAAATGGAGGCCAAAAACATTCAGTACTTC.

The chain joins TRBV5-1 to TRBJ1-4, with 9 positions matching TRBD1. CDR3 length: 15 residues. The ends lost 4 bases at V and 8 bases at J; junction bases unmatched: 9. Germline V gene lookup returns CDR1 SGHRS and CDR2 YFSETQ. CDR3 amino acids: CASSTGQGRDEKLFF. For the CDR3, the DNA is TGCGCCAGCAGCACCGGACAGGGGAGGGACGAAAAACTGTTTTTT.

The chain uses TRBV7-2 and TRBJ2-2; D gene unclear. Trimming cost V 2 bases and J 4 bases, with 11 bases left between them. The CDR3 spans 15 residues. Germline V lookup: CDR1 SGHTA, CDR2 FQGNSA. The CDR3: CASSLSSPSTGELFF. In DNA, the CDR3 is TGTGCCAGCAGCTTATCTTCCCCTAGCACCGGGGAGCTGTTTTTT.